This TCR beta chain was observed in a study of blood T cell repertoires in COVID-19. CDR3 length equals 13 residues. From germline, CDR1 is LGHDT and CDR2 YNNKEL (reference sequence). V was clipped by 9 bases and J by 5 bases, with 17 bases between them. Per the original methods: Reference gene primer amplification in the assay estimated nucleated cell counts. Libraries were prepared by immunoSEQ multiplex PCR; TCRdb keeps only in-frame clonotypes and omits some of them. That table gives V, J and clone size, and the DNA gave D and trimming. Of 74,000 or so clones listed, 89% are singletons. The clonotype comes from a man aged 50 to 60 with active COVID-19. The chain carries TRBV3-1 (or the pseudogene TRBV3-2) and TRBJ2-7, with a tentative D call TRBD2 (5 bases). The sequencing input was peripheral blood. The CDR3 region has the DNA TGTGCCAGTGAAGCGGCCCACCCTCACGAGCAGTACTTC. It codes for CASEAAHPHEQYF.